The sequence of this T cell receptor beta chain was determined in a study of PD-1 blockade in classical Hodgkin lymphoma. General study results and limits: It was reported that newly diagnosed patients had less baseline TCR diversity than healthy donors. Newly diagnosed patients had diversity similar to the baseline diversity of complete responders.

Germline trimming cut 2 bases from V and 5 bases from J; bases unmatched to any gene: 8. Germline CDR1 and CDR2: SEHNR and FQNEAQ (reference sequence). The CDR3 has 15 residues. This clone was seen only a few times. Its antigen is undetermined. Time point in this sample: cycle 4 day 1 (C4D1), after 6 weeks of nivolumab. Autologous stem cell transplantation was followed by relapse in every patient, and brentuximab vedotin exposure varied. Profiled with immunoSEQ multiplex PCR; TCRdb holds only in-frame clones, not every one. Of roughly 96,000 clones in the sample, more than 85% were seen once. This clonotype originated in a human donor with classical Hodgkin lymphoma. The chain links TRBV7-9 to TRBJ2-7; 8 bases align to TRBD2. Source: peripheral blood mononuclear cells (PBMCs), taken before the fourth cycle of nivolumab. CDR3 sequence: CASSLFTGGTNEQYF. In nucleotides, the CDR3 is TGTGCCAGCAGCTTATTTACGGGGGGGACTAACGAGCAGTACTTC.